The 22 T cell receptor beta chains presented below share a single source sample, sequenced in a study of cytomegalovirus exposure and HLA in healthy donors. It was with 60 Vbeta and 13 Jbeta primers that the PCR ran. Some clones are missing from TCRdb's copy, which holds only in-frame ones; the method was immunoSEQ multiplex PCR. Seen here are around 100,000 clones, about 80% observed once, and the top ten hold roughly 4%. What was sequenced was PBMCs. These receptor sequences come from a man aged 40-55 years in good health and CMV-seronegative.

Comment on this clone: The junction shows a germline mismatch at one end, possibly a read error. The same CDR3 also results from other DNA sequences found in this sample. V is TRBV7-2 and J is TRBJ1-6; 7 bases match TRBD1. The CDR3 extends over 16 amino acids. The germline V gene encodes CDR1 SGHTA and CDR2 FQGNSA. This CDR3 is CASSLGQGGYNSPLHF. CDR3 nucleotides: TGTGCCAGCAGCTTAGGGCAGGGGGGCTATAATTCCCCCCTCCACTTT.

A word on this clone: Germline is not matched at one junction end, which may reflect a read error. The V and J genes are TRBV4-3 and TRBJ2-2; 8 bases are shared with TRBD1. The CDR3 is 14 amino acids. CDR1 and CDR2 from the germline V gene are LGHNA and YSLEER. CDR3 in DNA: TGCGCCAGCAGCCCACAGGGGGGTCTCGGGGAGCTGCTTTTT. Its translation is CASSPQGGLGELLF.

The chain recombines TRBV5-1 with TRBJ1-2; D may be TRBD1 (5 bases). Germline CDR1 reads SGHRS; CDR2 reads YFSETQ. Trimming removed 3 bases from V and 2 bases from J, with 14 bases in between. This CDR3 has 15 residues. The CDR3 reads CASSSSYRTNYGYTF. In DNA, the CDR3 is TGCGCCAGCAGCTCGAGTTACAGGACGAACTATGGCTACACCTTC.

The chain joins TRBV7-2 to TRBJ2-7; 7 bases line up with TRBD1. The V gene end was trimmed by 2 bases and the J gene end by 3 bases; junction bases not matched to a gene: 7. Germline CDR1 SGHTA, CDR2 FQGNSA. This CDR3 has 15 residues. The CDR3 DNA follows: TGTGCCAGCAGCTTAAGAGGGGGCGAGGGCTACGAGCAGTACGTC. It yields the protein CASSLRGGEGYEQYV.

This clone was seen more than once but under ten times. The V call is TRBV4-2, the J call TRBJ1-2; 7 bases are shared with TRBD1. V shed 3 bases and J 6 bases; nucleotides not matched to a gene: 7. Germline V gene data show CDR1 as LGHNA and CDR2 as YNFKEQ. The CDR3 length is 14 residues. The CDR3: CASSQTGPADGYTF. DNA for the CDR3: TGTGCCAGCAGCCAGACAGGGCCAGCCGATGGCTACACCTTC.

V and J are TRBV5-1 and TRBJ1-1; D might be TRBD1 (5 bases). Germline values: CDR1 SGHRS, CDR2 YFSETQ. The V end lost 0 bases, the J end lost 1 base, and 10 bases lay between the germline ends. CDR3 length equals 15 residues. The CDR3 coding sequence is TGCGCCAGCAGCTTGGAACTGGGGGGGAACACTGAAGCTTTCTTT. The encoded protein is CASSLELGGNTEAFF.

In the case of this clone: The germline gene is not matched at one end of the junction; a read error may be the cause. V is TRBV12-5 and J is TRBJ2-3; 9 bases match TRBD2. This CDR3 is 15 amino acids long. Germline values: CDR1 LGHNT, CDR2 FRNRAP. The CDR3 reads CASCFGGGVTDTQYF. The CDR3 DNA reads TGTGCTAGTTGTTTCGGCGGGGGGGTCACAGATACGCAGTATTTT.

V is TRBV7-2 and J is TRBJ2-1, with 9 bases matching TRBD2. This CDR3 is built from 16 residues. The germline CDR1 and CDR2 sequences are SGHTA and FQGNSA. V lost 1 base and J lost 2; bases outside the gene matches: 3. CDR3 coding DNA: TGTGCCAGCAGCTTAGTTGGCGGGGGGGCCTACAATGAGCAGTTCTTC. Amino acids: CASSLVGGGAYNEQFF.

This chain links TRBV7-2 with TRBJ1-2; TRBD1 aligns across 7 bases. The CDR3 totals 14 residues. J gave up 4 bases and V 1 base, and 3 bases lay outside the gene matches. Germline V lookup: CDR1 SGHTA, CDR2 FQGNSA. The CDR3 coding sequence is TGTGCCAGCAGCTTAGAGGGGGCGGTCTATGGCTACACCTTC. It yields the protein CASSLEGAVYGYTF.

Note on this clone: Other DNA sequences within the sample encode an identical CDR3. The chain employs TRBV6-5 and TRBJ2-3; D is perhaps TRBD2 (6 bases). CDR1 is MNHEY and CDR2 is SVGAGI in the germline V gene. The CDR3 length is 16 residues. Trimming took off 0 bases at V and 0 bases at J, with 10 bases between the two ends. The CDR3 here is CASSYSGRTSTDTQYF. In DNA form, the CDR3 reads TGTGCCAGCAGTTACTCGGGGAGGACCAGCACAGATACGCAGTATTTT.

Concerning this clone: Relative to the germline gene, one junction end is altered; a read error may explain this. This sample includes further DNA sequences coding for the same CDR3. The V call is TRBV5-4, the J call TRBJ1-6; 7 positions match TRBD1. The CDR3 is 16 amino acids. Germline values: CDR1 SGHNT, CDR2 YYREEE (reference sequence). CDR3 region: CASSSPGQTNNSPLHF. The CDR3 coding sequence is TGTGCCAGCAGCTCGCCGGGACAGACAAATAATTCCCCCCTCCACTTT.

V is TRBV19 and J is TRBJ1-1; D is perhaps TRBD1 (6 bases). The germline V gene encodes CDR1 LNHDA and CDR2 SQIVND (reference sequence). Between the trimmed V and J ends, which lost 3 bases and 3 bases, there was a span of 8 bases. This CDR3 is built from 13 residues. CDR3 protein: CASSMKGDTEAFF. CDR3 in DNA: TGTGCCAGTAGTATGAAGGGGGACACTGAAGCTTTCTTT.

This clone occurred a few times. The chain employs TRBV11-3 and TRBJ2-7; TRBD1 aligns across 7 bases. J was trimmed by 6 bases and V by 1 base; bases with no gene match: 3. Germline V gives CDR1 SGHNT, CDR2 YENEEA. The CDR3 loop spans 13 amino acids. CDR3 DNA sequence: TGTGCCAGCAGCTTAGGGACAGGCGCCGAGCAGTACTTC. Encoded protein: CASSLGTGAEQYF.

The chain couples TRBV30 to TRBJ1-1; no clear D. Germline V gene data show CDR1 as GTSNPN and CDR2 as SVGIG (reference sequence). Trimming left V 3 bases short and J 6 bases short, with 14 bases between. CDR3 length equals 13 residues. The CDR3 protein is CAWSRGRTPEAFF. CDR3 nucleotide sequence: TGTGCCTGGAGCCGGGGAAGAACTCCTGAAGCTTTCTTT.

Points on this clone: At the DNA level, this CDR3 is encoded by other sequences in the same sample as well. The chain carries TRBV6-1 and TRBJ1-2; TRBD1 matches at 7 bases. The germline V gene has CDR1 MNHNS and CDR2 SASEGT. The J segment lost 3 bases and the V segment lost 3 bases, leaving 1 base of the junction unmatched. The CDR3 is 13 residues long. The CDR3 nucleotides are TGTGCCAGCAGTGAGACAGGGTACTATGGCTACACCTTC. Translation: CASSETGYYGYTF.

In DNA form, the CDR3 reads TGTGCCAGCAGCCAGGGGTTAGGGGGTAGCGGGGGAAATGAGCAGTTCTTC. It encodes CASSQGLGGSGGNEQFF. This sequence joins TRBV4-2 and TRBJ2-1, with TRBD2 identical over 9 bases. The junction had 13 bases not matched to a gene; V was cut back by 3 bases and J by 7 bases. Germline-derived CDR1 and CDR2 are LGHNA and YNFKEQ. This CDR3 region has 17 residues.

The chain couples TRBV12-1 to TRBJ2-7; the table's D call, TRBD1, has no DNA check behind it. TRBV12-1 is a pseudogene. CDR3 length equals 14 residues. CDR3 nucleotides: TGTGCCAGCAGCCAAAGCAGGACAGGTTTCGAGCAGTACGTC. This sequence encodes CASSQSRTGFEQYV.

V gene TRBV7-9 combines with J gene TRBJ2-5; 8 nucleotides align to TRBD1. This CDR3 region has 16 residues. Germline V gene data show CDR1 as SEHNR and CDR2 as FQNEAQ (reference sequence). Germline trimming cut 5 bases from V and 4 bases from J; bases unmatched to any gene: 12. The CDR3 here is CASSHNPSRGPETQYF. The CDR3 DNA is TGTGCCAGCAGCCACAACCCGAGCAGGGGGCCAGAGACCCAGTACTTC.

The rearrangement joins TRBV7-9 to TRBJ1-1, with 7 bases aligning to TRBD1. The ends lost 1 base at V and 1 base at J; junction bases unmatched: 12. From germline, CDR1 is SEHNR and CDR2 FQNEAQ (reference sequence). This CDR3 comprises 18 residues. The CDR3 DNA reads TGTGCCAGCAGCTTAGGTTTCGGGGCAGGGGGAAAGAACACTGAAGCTTTCTTT. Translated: CASSLGFGAGGKNTEAFF.

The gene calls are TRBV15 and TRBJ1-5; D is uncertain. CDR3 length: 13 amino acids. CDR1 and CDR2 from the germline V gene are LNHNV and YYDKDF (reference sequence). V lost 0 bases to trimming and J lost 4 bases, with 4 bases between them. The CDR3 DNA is TGTGCCACCAGCAGAGAACAGAATCAGCCCCAGCATTTT. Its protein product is CATSREQNQPQHF.

The CDR3 protein is CASSSQGNGYTF. CDR3 coding DNA: TGTGCCAGCAGTTCGCAGGGGAATGGCTACACCTTC. V gene TRBV28 combines with J gene TRBJ1-2; tentatively, D is TRBD1 (6 bases). The V end was cut by 4 bases, the J end by 6 bases, with 9 bases between. This CDR3 comprises 12 residues. The germline V gene encodes CDR1 MDHEN and CDR2 SYDVKM.

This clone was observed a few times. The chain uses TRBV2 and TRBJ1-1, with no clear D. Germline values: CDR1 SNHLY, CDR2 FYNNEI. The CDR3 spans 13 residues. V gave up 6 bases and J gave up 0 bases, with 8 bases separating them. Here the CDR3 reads CASRAGLNTEAFF. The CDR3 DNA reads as TGTGCCAGCAGGGCAGGCCTGAACACTGAAGCTTTCTTT.